One and the same sample provided the 18 T cell receptor beta chains below, sequenced in a study of post-analysis software for immune sequencing data. The study, taken as a whole, reports: TRBV5-6, TRBV5-1 and TRBV20-1 belonged to a set of roughly 5 TRBV segments that were more frequent in patients than controls.

Unique molecular identifiers were built into the TCR beta cDNA libraries. TCRdb processed the PCR reads anew with MiXCR; each CDR3 protein has one entry. The repertoire consists of around 400,000 distinct CDR3 sequences, with roughly 38% occurring once and the leading ten covering roughly 8.2%. Antigens for these TCRs are unknown. The sequencing sample was made of blood. These receptors were taken from a girl aged 2 to 9 with multiple sclerosis.

This chain uses TRBV6-5 with TRBJ2-5, with D uncertain. The germline gives CDR1 MNHEY, CDR2 SVGAGI. Trimming took 1 base from V and 2 from J, leaving 11 bases between them. CDR3 length: 15 amino acids. Here the CDR3 reads CASSYWLGWQETQYF. The CDR3 DNA reads as TGTGCCAGCAGTTACTGGTTGGGGTGGCAAGAGACCCAGTACTTC.

This clonotype appeared a few times. The rearrangement joins TRBV5-1 to TRBJ2-5; D is unresolved. This CDR3 spans 13 amino acids. With 0 bases removed from V and 6 bases from J, the gap between germline ends came to 9 bases. CDR1 and CDR2 from the germline V gene are SGHRS and YFSETQ. In nucleotides, the CDR3 is TGCGCCAGCAGCTTGGGCATTGGGAAGACCCAGTACTTC. Translating gives CASSLGIGKTQYF.

This clonotype was seen a handful of times. V is TRBV28 and J is TRBJ2-7; D not certain. The CDR3 has 15 residues. Trimming cost V 6 bases and J 1 base, with 16 bases left between them. Germline V gives CDR1 MDHEN, CDR2 SYDVKM. CDR3 sequence reads: CASSLGSAPSYEQYF. The CDR3 DNA reads TGTGCCAGCAGCCTAGGATCCGCCCCTTCCTACGAGCAGTACTTC.

To note about this clonotype: The junction shows a germline mismatch at one end, possibly a read error. This rearrangement joins TRBV5-1 to TRBJ2-5; 7 nucleotides align to TRBD1. The CDR3 is 13 amino acids. CDR1 is SGHRS and CDR2 is YFSETQ in the germline V gene. CDR3 sequence (DNA): TGTGCCAGCAGCCCCGGGACAGTAGAGACCCAGTACTTC. Encoded protein: CASSPGTVETQYF. Filled out from reference TRBV5-1 and TRBJ2-5, the complete variable domain reads KAGVTQTPRYLIKTRGQQVTLSCSPISGHRSVSWYQQTPGQGLQFLFEYFSETQRNKGNFPGRFSGRQFSNSRSEMNVSTLELGDSALYLCASSPGTVETQYFGPGTRLLVL.

The chain carries TRBV29-1 and TRBJ2-7; a weak D match, TRBD2 (6 bases). CDR3 length: 15 residues. Trimming cost V 3 bases and J 0 bases, with 15 bases left between them. The germline V gene has CDR1 SQVTM and CDR2 ANQGSEA. The CDR3 sequence: CSVEGGGLHSYEQYF. The CDR3 DNA sequence: TGCAGCGTTGAGGGTGGGGGACTCCACTCCTACGAGCAGTACTTC.

This clonotype appeared a few times. The rearrangement uses TRBV29-1 and TRBJ1-2; D not resolved. Germline CDR1 SQVTM, CDR2 ANQGSEA. The CDR3 contains 15 residues. Trimming took 7 bases from V and 2 from J, leaving 20 bases between them. CDR3 coding DNA: TGCAGCGCCCAATTGGACGGAGAGTTAAACTATGGCTACACCTTC. Its translation: CSAQLDGELNYGYTF.

The rearrangement uses TRBV5-1 and TRBJ1-1, with D hard to call. The CDR3 is made up of 16 amino acids. CDR1 is SGHRS and CDR2 is YFSETQ in the germline V gene. Trimming pared 0 bases from V and 0 bases from J, leaving 12 bases between. The CDR3 DNA reads TGCGCCAGCAGCTTGGCGGCGGGGTGGGTGAACACTGAAGCTTTCTTT. Encoded protein: CASSLAAGWVNTEAFF.

The chain links TRBV7-2 to TRBJ1-1; a possible D gene is TRBD1 (5 bases). Between the trimmed V and J ends, which lost 4 bases and 6 bases, there was a span of 15 bases. CDR3 length: 14 residues. Germline loops: CDR1 SGHTA, CDR2 FQGNSA. The CDR3 loop reads CASSSNQGNAEAFF. DNA of the CDR3: TGTGCCAGCAGCTCAAACCAGGGAAACGCTGAAGCTTTCTTT.

This clonotype has just a few counts. The rearrangement joins TRBV29-1 to TRBJ2-7; perhaps D is TRBD1 or TRBD2 (7 bases each). Germline V gene sequence: CDR1 SQVTM, CDR2 ANQGSEA. CDR3 size: 15 residues. Trimming cost V 5 bases and J 4 bases, with 21 bases left between them. This CDR3 reads CSVPNPRGGYYEQYF. CDR3 sequence (DNA): TGCAGCGTTCCAAACCCCAGGGGGGGGTATTACGAGCAGTACTTC.

The chain joins TRBV27 to TRBJ1-5; D unclear. Trimming shortened V by 2 bases and J by 2 bases, and 10 bases separated the two germline ends. Germline CDR1 and CDR2: MNHEY and SMNVEV (reference sequence). This CDR3 is 15 amino acids long. This CDR3 is CASSLEGRGNQPQHF. CDR3 DNA: TGTGCCAGCAGTTTAGAGGGAAGGGGCAATCAGCCCCAGCATTTT.

This clonotype was picked up one time. Compared with germline, one end of the junction differs, possibly owing to a read error. V and J are TRBV12-3 or TRBV12-4 and TRBJ2-1, with a possible D match to TRBD2 (5 bases). This CDR3 has 16 amino acids. CDR3 sequence: CATSFDGGADNNEQFF. In nucleotides, the CDR3 is TGTGCCACCAGTTTCGACGGAGGTGCCGATAACAATGAGCAGTTCTTC.

The rearrangement links TRBV29-1 to TRBJ2-5, with 14 bases that match TRBD2. The DNA end is more similar to TRBJ2-7, so the J call may be wrong. Per the germline V gene, CDR1 is SQVTM and CDR2 is ANQGSEA. The CDR3 is 15 residues long. The CDR3 loop is CSVAHGTSGSYEQYF. The DNA for the CDR3 is TGCAGCGTGGCACACGGGACTAGCGGGAGTTACGAGCAGTACTTC.

This clonotype has only a few counts. CDR3 nucleotides: TGTGCCAGCAGCTTAGGGGATCTAGCGGGAACAGATACGCAGTATTTT. Protein product: CASSLGDLAGTDTQYF. The rearrangement joins TRBV7-3 to TRBJ2-3; 9 bases map to TRBD2. The J segment lost 3 bases and the V segment lost 2 bases, leaving 6 bases of the junction unmatched. The CDR3 runs to 16 residues. Germline CDR1 SGHTA, CDR2 FQGTGA.

This clonotype has just a few counts. V gene TRBV29-1 combines with J gene TRBJ1-2; D possibly corresponds to TRBD1 (5 bases). Germline V gene sequence: CDR1 SQVTM, CDR2 ANQGSEA. Trimming removed 4 bases from V and 0 bases from J, with 9 bases in between. The CDR3 sequence is 13 residues long. CDR3 sequence: CSVAGRSNYGYTF. The CDR3 DNA is TGCAGCGTTGCAGGGAGATCTAACTATGGCTACACCTTC.

The chain joins TRBV27 to TRBJ1-6; 10 positions match TRBD1. The V gene end was trimmed by 4 bases and the J gene end by 7 bases; junction bases not matched to a gene: 4. CDR1 is MNHEY, CDR2 SMNVEV, per germline (reference sequence). This CDR3 is 15 amino acids long. The DNA of the CDR3 is TGTGCCAGCAGTTGGGACAGGGGCCACAATTCACCCCTCCACTTT. It encodes CASSWDRGHNSPLHF.

The chain has TRBV20-1 and TRBJ2-7, with 9 bases fitting TRBD2. V trimming: 3 bases; J trimming: 4 bases; junction bases outside the gene matches: 13. CDR3 length: 16 amino acids. Germline lookup yields CDR1 DFQATT and CDR2 SNEGSKA (reference sequence). CDR3 loop: CSASGHPSGVDYEQYF. Written as DNA, the CDR3 is TGCAGTGCTAGCGGACATCCTAGCGGGGTGGATTACGAGCAGTACTTC.

The chain couples TRBV7-2 to TRBJ2-4; 7 positions match TRBD2. The J call may be faulty, since TRBJ2-7 better matches the DNA end. CDR1 SGHTA and CDR2 FQGNSA come from the germline V gene. This CDR3 comprises 14 residues. CDR3 sequence reads: CASSTGTTPYEQYF. The CDR3 DNA follows: TGTGCCAGCAGCACCGGGACTACACCCTACGAGCAGTACTTC.

The chain carries TRBV12-3 or TRBV12-4 and TRBJ1-1; perhaps TRBD1 as D (5 bases). Trimming took 6 bases from V and 5 from J, leaving 13 bases between them. The CDR3 extends over 13 amino acids. CDR3 sequence (DNA): TGTGCCAGCAGCAGGTCGTGGGGGACTGAAGCTTTCTTT. It yields the protein CASSRSWGTEAFF.